This T cell receptor beta chain was captured by sequencing in a study of early T cells in non-severe SARS-CoV-2 infection. Study in general: Sequencing targeted bulk RNA from unsorted whole blood, leaving chains unpaired. Study-wide results and limits: Matching results from VDJdb favored anti-spike CD8 responses, leaving private and CD4 specificities undetected.

The table lists this clonotype with many counts. Its antigen remains unknown. The TCR library protocol was used to attach unique molecular identifiers. These identifiers were attached to individual cDNA molecules. TCRdb redid the calling of the 5' RACE reads with MiXCR, one entry per CDR3 protein. The table records about 39,000 distinct CDR3 sequences, nearly 7.5% of them present only once. This CDR3 has 15 amino acids. CDR1 LGHNA and CDR2 YSLEER come from the germline V gene. V lost 0 bases, J lost 1 base, and 0 bases stayed unmatched. The source of this sequence is an adult who was a healthcare worker with PCR-confirmed SARS-CoV-2 infection or an uninfected control (not recorded which). This chain joins TRBV4-3 and TRBJ1-1; 9 bases are a match to TRBD1. Sequencing was carried out using whole blood. The CDR3: CASSQETGGNTEAFF. CDR3 DNA sequence: TGCGCCAGCAGCCAAGAGACAGGGGGGAACACTGAAGCTTTCTTT.